This T cell receptor beta chain came from a study of blood T cell repertoires in COVID-19. The germline V gene encodes CDR1 SNHLY and CDR2 FYNNEI. J was trimmed by 7 bases and V by 7 bases; bases with no gene match: 4. The CDR3 is 12 amino acids. TCRdb's table, derived via immunoSEQ multiplex PCR, lists solely in-frame clones and lacks some. The repertoire includes 200,000 to 250,000 clones, 80% to 90% of them detected once, and around 3.6% sits in the top ten. This receptor was taken from a woman between 25 and 40 years old who had been exposed to COVID-19. This rearrangement joins TRBV2 to TRBJ2-5; 9 bases are a match to TRBD1. Material for sequencing was PBMCs or T cells enriched from blood (not recorded which). This CDR3 is CASMLDRGTQYF. The CDR3 nucleotides read TGTGCCAGCATGTTGGACAGGGGGACCCAGTACTTC.